The 15 T cell receptor beta chains in this list originate from one sample, sequenced in a study of response to subunit inactivated influenza vaccine. A single record per CDR3 protein comes from TCRdb applying MiXCR to the RT-PCR reads. The data show approximately 500,000 distinct CDR3 sequences, roughly 13% seen once. Sequences were derived from PBMCs from blood, sampled 40 to 50 days after vaccination. These receptors came from a man in his fifties who received an inactivated influenza vaccine.

This clonotype occurred a few times. This rearrangement joins TRBV15 to TRBJ1-5, with TRBD1 identical over 10 bases. The CDR3 totals 15 residues. After removal of 3 bases from V and 6 bases from J, the junction contained 5 bases not matched to a gene. CDR1 LNHNV and CDR2 YYDKDF come from the germline V gene (reference sequence). CDR3 DNA: TGTGCCACCAGCAGCCTGGGGGACAGGGGTCAGCCCCAGCATTTT. Translated: CATSSLGDRGQPQHF.

This clonotype has just a few counts. The rearrangement links TRBV5-1 to TRBJ2-7; 10 bases align to TRBD1. Germline CDR1 SGHRS, CDR2 YFSETQ. The CDR3 totals 14 residues. The V gene end was trimmed by 2 bases and the J gene end by 7 bases; junction bases not matched to a gene: 6. CDR3 sequence: CASSFGTGDGEQYF. The DNA for the CDR3 is TGCGCCAGCAGCTTTGGGACAGGGGATGGAGAGCAGTACTTC.

The chain carries TRBV5-5 and TRBJ2-5; D is tentatively TRBD1 or TRBD2 (7 bases each). CDR3 length: 16 residues. The germline V gene has CDR1 SGHKS and CDR2 YYEKEE (reference sequence). V dropped 3 bases and J dropped 3 bases, with 18 bases sitting between them. CDR3 protein: CASSSGGGKHKETQYF. CDR3 in DNA: TGTGCCAGCAGCTCAGGGGGGGGTAAACATAAAGAGACCCAGTACTTC.

This rearrangement joins TRBV7-6 to TRBJ2-7, with TRBD1 matching over 9 bases. Trimming took 5 bases from V and 6 from J; bases not matched to a gene: 5. The CDR3 is made up of 13 amino acids. The germline V gene has CDR1 SGHVS and CDR2 FNYEAQ. In DNA form, the CDR3 reads TGTGCCAGCAGCCGAACAGGGGGCGGCGAGCAGTACTTC. Protein sequence: CASSRTGGGEQYF.

V and J are TRBV9 and TRBJ2-2; D gene uncertain. The CDR3 sequence is 14 residues long. Per the germline V gene, CDR1 is SGDLS and CDR2 is YYNGEE. V was pared by 4 bases and J by 7 bases, with 14 bases between. The CDR3: CASSPRTHHGELFF. The CDR3 DNA reads as TGTGCCAGCAGCCCCAGGACCCACCACGGGGAGCTGTTTTTT.

This clonotype was seen at least ten times. This sequence joins TRBV20-1 and TRBJ1-1; D gene ambiguous. V lost 6 bases, J lost 4 bases, and 12 bases lay in between. The CDR3 is 12 residues long. CDR1 and CDR2 from the germline V gene are DFQATT and SNEGSKA (reference sequence). DNA for the CDR3: TGCAGTGCCACGGTCGCGGGCACTGAAGCTTTCTTT. Its translation is CSATVAGTEAFF.

The genes are TRBV10-3 and TRBJ1-2; D is ambiguous. V lost 4 bases, J lost 2 bases, and 8 bases lay in between. This CDR3 contains 13 residues. Germline V gene data show CDR1 as ENHRY and CDR2 as SYGVKD. The CDR3 DNA reads TGTGCCATCAGTGTGCGAGAAAACTATGGCTACACCTTC. Translated, it gives CAISVRENYGYTF.

The chain is built from TRBV12-3 or TRBV12-4 and TRBJ1-2; the D gene is possibly TRBD1 (6 bases). The length of the CDR3 is 12 residues. Trimming removed 5 bases at V and 8 bases at J, with 12 bases between. In DNA, the CDR3 is TGTGCCAGCAGTCAACCAGGGGAAGGCTACACCTTC. It encodes CASSQPGEGYTF.

Ten or more counts support this clonotype. This sequence joins TRBV7-2 and TRBJ2-3; 7 positions match TRBD1. Trimming cost V 5 bases and J 5 bases; bases outside gene matches: 13. Germline V CDR1 and CDR2: SGHTA, FQGNSA. CDR3 length equals 16 residues. This CDR3 is CASSADRAGGLDTQYF. CDR3 coding DNA: TGTGCCAGCAGCGCCGACAGGGCAGGTGGTTTAGATACGCAGTATTTT.

In this sample, this clonotype turned up a few times. The rearrangement uses TRBV9 and TRBJ2-5; 11 bases are a match to TRBD1. Germline lookup yields CDR1 SGDLS and CDR2 YYNGEE. J gave up 1 base and V 1 base, and 3 bases lay outside the gene matches. The CDR3 consists of 16 residues. DNA for the CDR3: TGTGCCAGCAGCGTACAGGGGACAGGGGGCCAAGAGACCCAGTACTTC. Its protein is CASSVQGTGGQETQYF.

This clonotype was recorded many times. The chain carries TRBV29-1 and TRBJ2-1; D not certain. V was pared by 7 bases and J by 4 bases, with 17 bases between. Germline loops: CDR1 SQVTM, CDR2 ANQGSEA. The CDR3 is made up of 14 amino acids. The chain's CDR3 is CSASVKVDYNEQFF. The CDR3 coding sequence is TGCAGCGCCTCGGTGAAGGTAGATTACAATGAGCAGTTCTTC.

This clonotype has just a few counts. The CDR3, as DNA: TGTGCCAGCAGCGTACGCGGGAGTAGCGCAGATACGCAGTATTTT. This gives the protein CASSVRGSSADTQYF. The chain carries TRBV9 and TRBJ2-3; 7 positions match TRBD2. V gave up 1 base and J gave up 4 bases; unmatched junction bases: 6. This CDR3 is built from 15 residues. CDR1 SGDLS and CDR2 YYNGEE come from the germline V gene. The full variable domain, rest sourced from reference TRBV9 and TRBJ2-3, is DSGVTQTPKHLITATGQRVTLRCSPRSGDLSVYWYQQSLDQGLQFLIQYYNGEERAKGNILERFSAQQFPDLHSELNLSSLELGDSALYFCASSVRGSSADTQYFGPGTRLTVL.

The chain uses TRBV7-9 and TRBJ1-4; TRBD1 matches 8 bases. Germline CDR1 and CDR2: SEHNR and FQNEAQ (reference sequence). This CDR3 comprises 14 residues. The ends lost 6 bases at V and 8 bases at J; junction bases unmatched: 8. DNA of the CDR3: TGTGCCAGCAGAGACGCAGGGGGCCGGGAAAAACTGTTTTTT. Protein product: CASRDAGGREKLFF. Complete variable domain (other parts from reference TRBV7-9 and TRBJ1-4): DTGVSQNPRHKITKRGQNVTFRCDPISEHNRLYWYRQTLGQGPEFLTYFQNEAQLEKSRLLSDRFSAERPKGSFSTLEIQRTEQGDSAMYLCASRDAGGREKLFFGSGTQLSVL.

J is TRBJ2-3 and V is TRBV18; no firm D call. Trimming took off 4 bases at V and 7 bases at J, with 21 bases between the two ends. This CDR3 is built from 16 residues. The V gene's germline CDR1 is KGHSH and CDR2 LQKENI. The CDR3 bases are TGTGCCAGCTCACTATCCATATCCACAAGACCCCATACGCAGTATTTT. The encoded protein is CASSLSISTRPHTQYF.

Many counts were recorded for this clonotype. The CDR3 protein is CASSETFPNSYEQYF. In nucleotides, the CDR3 is TGCGCCAGCAGTGAGACCTTCCCCAACTCCTACGAGCAGTACTTC. The gene calls are TRBV5-1 and TRBJ2-7, with no clear D. Germline V gives CDR1 SGHRS, CDR2 YFSETQ. Deletions cut 5 bases from V and 0 bases from J, with 15 bases between. This CDR3 contains 15 residues.